One and the same sample provided the 15 T cell receptor beta chains below, sequenced in a study of shared clonotypes between healthy human individuals. Sequenced by immunoSEQ multiplex PCR; TCRdb stores in-frame clones only, minus some. Of around 980,000 clones detected, around 78% appear once; the ten largest clones hold roughly 0.65%. Specimen: memory CD4+ T cells from PBMCs. Subset described: CD45RA-negative fraction. The source of these receptors is a man aged 18 to 29 in good health. Some clones in this sample may be carry-over from other donors' samples.

V usage is TRBV6-1 and J usage is TRBJ1-5; 7 positions match TRBD1. Germline V gene lookup returns CDR1 MNHNS and CDR2 SASEGT. The length of the CDR3 is 15 residues. The J segment lost 4 bases and the V segment lost 7 bases, leaving 10 bases of the junction unmatched. CDR3 bases: TGTGCCAGCACCCTTAACAGGGGAGGAAATCAGCCCCAGCATTTT. Translation gives CASTLNRGGNQPQHF.

This chain joins TRBV4-2 and TRBJ2-5; weak D call: TRBD2 (5 bases). With 0 bases removed from V and 9 bases from J, the gap between germline ends came to 11 bases. There are 13 residues in the CDR3. Germline V CDR1 and CDR2: LGHNA, YNFKEQ. The CDR3 bases are TGTGCCAGCAGCCAAGATAGCGAGCGGCCCCAGTACTTC. Translating it yields CASSQDSERPQYF.

The V and J genes are TRBV5-1 and TRBJ2-2; D ambiguous. CDR1 and CDR2 from the germline V gene are SGHRS and YFSETQ. The CDR3 contains 15 residues. Trimming pared 0 bases from V and 0 bases from J, leaving 6 bases between. This chain's CDR3 is CASSLERTNTGELFF. Here the CDR3 DNA reads TGCGCCAGCAGCTTGGAGCGTACGAACACCGGGGAGCTGTTTTTT.

The CDR3 DNA reads as TGTGCCAGCAGCTCTTGGGGACTAGCGGAAGAGACCCAGTACTTC. Translating it yields CASSSWGLAEETQYF. This chain joins TRBV6-6 and TRBJ2-5; TRBD2 matches 11 bases. V was clipped by 6 bases and J by 3 bases; unmatched bases: 6. Germline lookup yields CDR1 MNHNY and CDR2 SVGAGI (reference sequence). The length of the CDR3 is 15 residues.

This sequence joins TRBV28 and TRBJ1-1; no reliable D call. This CDR3 region has 15 residues. The germline V and J ends were trimmed by 4 bases and 4 bases, with 16 bases remaining between them. Per the germline V gene, CDR1 is MDHEN and CDR2 is SYDVKM. CDR3 loop: CASSSPLRVSTEAFF. The CDR3 DNA sequence: TGTGCCAGCAGTTCCCCGTTAAGGGTGAGCACTGAAGCTTTCTTT.

The rearrangement uses TRBV7-9 and TRBJ1-5, with D unresolved. Deletions cut 1 base from V and 3 bases from J, with 16 bases between. There are 17 residues in the CDR3. Looked up from germline, CDR1 is SEHNR and CDR2 is FQNEAQ (reference sequence). CDR3 in amino acids: CASSLVSGNPDNQPQHF. The CDR3 DNA is TGTGCCAGCAGCTTAGTTTCTGGCAATCCAGACAATCAGCCCCAGCATTTT.

This clone showed up just once. The V and J genes are TRBV19 and TRBJ1-2; the match to TRBD1 covers 8 bases. Germline V lookup: CDR1 LNHDA, CDR2 SQIVND (reference sequence). This CDR3 has 14 amino acids. The trim removed 5 bases at V and 0 bases at J, leaving 2 bases unmatched. The CDR3 reads CASSQGAPNYGYTF. The CDR3 nucleotides read TGTGCCAGTAGTCAGGGGGCACCTAACTATGGCTACACCTTC. Looking up the rest from reference TRBV19 and TRBJ1-2 gives the full variable domain: DGGITQSPKYLFRKEGQNVTLSCEQNLNHDAMYWYRQDPGQGLRLIYYSQIVNDFQKGDIAEGYSVSREKKESFPLTVTSAQKNPTAFYLCASSQGAPNYGYTFGSGTRLTVV.

The rearrangement links TRBV19 to TRBJ2-3, with 7 bases lining up with TRBD2. Germline lookup yields CDR1 LNHDA and CDR2 SQIVND (reference sequence). CDR3 size: 16 residues. The junction had 10 bases not matched to a gene; V was cut back by 5 bases and J by 2 bases. The CDR3 loop is CASSDPREAYTDTQYF. CDR3 nucleotide sequence: TGTGCCAGTAGTGACCCTCGGGAGGCCTACACAGATACGCAGTATTTT.

This clone was seen only a few times. Other DNA sequences in the sample encode the same CDR3. V is TRBV11-2 and J is TRBJ2-7, with TRBD2 identical over 15 bases. The CDR3 totals 18 residues. The V gene end was trimmed by 0 bases and the J gene end by 1 base; junction bases not matched to a gene: 4. The V gene's germline CDR1 is SGHAT and CDR2 FQNNGV. The CDR3 coding sequence is TGTGCCAGCAGCTTAGAGGGACTAGCGGGAGGCTTGTCCTACGAGCAGTACTTC. Amino acids: CASSLEGLAGGLSYEQYF.

Details on this clone: Other DNA sequences of this sample code for an identical CDR3. The V call is TRBV28, the J call TRBJ1-5, with TRBD1 matching 8 bases. This CDR3 has 15 residues. Germline CDR1 reads MDHEN; CDR2 reads SYDVKM. Unmatched junction bases numbered 1, after V lost 2 bases and J lost 1 base. CDR3 amino acids: CASSLRQGSNQPQHF. CDR3 coding DNA: TGTGCCAGCAGTTTAAGACAGGGGAGCAATCAGCCCCAGCATTTT.

The chain is built from TRBV28 and TRBJ2-3; a possible D gene is TRBD1 (6 bases). Trimming took off 6 bases at V and 2 bases at J, with 15 bases between the two ends. The CDR3 has 15 residues. CDR1 MDHEN and CDR2 SYDVKM come from the germline V gene. The CDR3: CASSRTEAYTDTQYF. For the CDR3, the DNA is TGTGCCAGCAGCCGGACAGAGGCTTACACAGATACGCAGTATTTT.

To note about this clone: One base away lies a much larger clone, so this may be a sequencing read error. The same CDR3 can be traced to other DNA sequences in this sample. The chain carries TRBV11-2 and TRBJ1-1; TRBD1 aligns across 9 bases. Unmatched junction bases numbered 0, after V lost 3 bases and J lost 4 bases. Germline V CDR1 and CDR2: SGHAT, FQNNGV. The CDR3 consists of 13 residues. This CDR3 reads CASSLTGGTEAFF. CDR3 DNA sequence: TGTGCCAGCAGCTTGACAGGGGGCACTGAAGCTTTCTTT. Looking up the rest from reference TRBV11-2 and TRBJ1-1 gives the full variable domain: EAGVAQSPRYKIIEKRQSVAFWCNPISGHATLYWYQQILGQGPKLLIQFQNNGVVDDSQLPKDRFSAERLKGVDSTLKIQPAKLEDSAVYLCASSLTGGTEAFFGQGTRLTVV.

V is TRBV7-2 and J is TRBJ1-1; D ambiguous. Germline CDR1 reads SGHTA; CDR2 reads FQGNSA. V was shortened by 1 base and J by 4 bases, with 13 bases between the two germline ends. This CDR3 is 15 amino acids long. DNA of the CDR3: TGTGCCAGCAGCTTAGAGGGCAGGTCAGGCACTGAAGCTTTCTTT. Translated: CASSLEGRSGTEAFF.

This clone was seen once. The rearrangement links TRBV9 to TRBJ1-2, with D possibly matching TRBD1 (5 bases). CDR1 is SGDLS, CDR2 YYNGEE, per germline. V was clipped by 0 bases and J by 4 bases, with 19 bases between them. This CDR3 has 17 residues. CDR3 amino acids: CASSVDWGVSTSYGYTF. CDR3 nucleotide sequence: TGTGCCAGCAGCGTAGATTGGGGGGTTTCGACTAGCTATGGCTACACCTTC.

As regards this clone: The same CDR3 arises from other DNA sequences in this sample as well. V gene TRBV6-5 combines with J gene TRBJ2-1; unclear D gene. Per the germline V gene, CDR1 is MNHEY and CDR2 is SVGAGI. The CDR3 loop spans 11 amino acids. The germline V and J ends were trimmed by 7 bases and 7 bases, with 8 bases remaining between them. CDR3 sequence (DNA): TGTGCCAGCACCAGAGGAAATGAGCAGTTCTTC. It encodes CASTRGNEQFF.